What follows are 26 T cell receptor beta chains derived from one specimen sequenced in a study of ipilimumab plus nivolumab after autologous stem cell transplantation. Measured with immunoSEQ multiplex PCR; TCRdb has only the in-frame clones, and not every one. This table holds about 4,800 clones, about 67% found once. The sequences come from PBMCs, collected in a trial of ipilimumab plus nivolumab as post-transplant consolidation. These receptor sequences come from a male donor with multiple myeloma.

A remark on this clone: A far larger clone is off by one base, so a read error is likely. This chain uses TRBV11-3 with TRBJ2-7; TRBD1 matches at 8 bases. J lost 1 base, V lost 5 bases, and 7 bases had no gene match. Germline CDR1 reads SGHNT; CDR2 reads YENEEA. This CDR3 has 15 residues. The CDR3 spells CASSRGQGVSYEQYF. In DNA form, the CDR3 reads TGTGCCAGCAGCCGAGGACAGGGTGTATCCTACGAGCAGTACTTC.

This clone showed up just a few times. The chain carries TRBV7-9 and TRBJ2-7, with TRBD1 as a possible D gene (6 bases). The CDR3 extends over 14 amino acids. The V gene lost 2 bases and the J gene lost 4 bases, with 12 bases spanning the gap. In germline, CDR1 is SEHNR, CDR2 FQNEAQ (reference sequence). The CDR3, as DNA: TGTGCCAGCAGCTTAAGTACAGGGTTGTACGAGCAGTACTTC. Translating it yields CASSLSTGLYEQYF.

This clone was counted between two and nine times. This specimen includes other DNA sequences encoding the same CDR3. The chain recombines TRBV5-3 with TRBJ1-1; D ambiguous. TRBV5-3 is identified as an open reading frame with a role that is uncertain. There are 12 residues in the CDR3. Between the trimmed V and J ends, which lost 8 bases and 1 base, there was a span of 9 bases. In DNA form, the CDR3 reads TGTGCCAGCAGCGAAAGGAACACTGAAGCTTTCTTT. Protein product: CASSERNTEAFF.

The chain couples TRBV29-1 to TRBJ2-7; TRBD1 is a possible D gene (6 bases). CDR1 is SQVTM, CDR2 ANQGSEA, per germline. The V end was cut by 6 bases, the J end by 0 bases, with 12 bases between. This CDR3 comprises 13 residues. CDR3: CSVEDSHSYEQYF. The CDR3 DNA follows: TGCAGCGTCGAGGACAGCCACTCCTACGAGCAGTACTTC.

The rearrangement links TRBV5-6 to TRBJ1-6; no firm D call. Deletions cut 4 bases from V and 0 bases from J, with 11 bases between. The CDR3 runs to 16 residues. Germline CDR1 and CDR2: SGHDT and YYEEEE. The CDR3: CASSPPEPSYNSPLHF. The CDR3 nucleotides read TGTGCCAGCAGCCCGCCGGAGCCCTCCTATAATTCACCCCTCCACTTT.

V gene TRBV5-1 combines with J gene TRBJ1-2; maybe TRBD1 (6 bases). CDR1 and CDR2 (germline): SGHRS, YFSETQ. V lost 2 bases and J lost 8, with 19 bases in between. CDR3 length: 15 amino acids. The CDR3 reads CASSFQMTGYGGYTF. Written as DNA, the CDR3 is TGCGCCAGCAGCTTTCAGATGACAGGCTACGGCGGCTACACCTTC.

The chain joins TRBV19 to TRBJ1-4; D unclear. Trimming removed 1 base at V and 5 bases at J, with 11 bases between. The CDR3 has 15 residues. The germline V gene has CDR1 LNHDA and CDR2 SQIVND (reference sequence). The CDR3 sequence: CASSIGADGNEKLFF. The DNA of the CDR3 is TGTGCCAGTAGTATAGGGGCGGACGGGAATGAAAAACTGTTTTTT.

The chain links TRBV7-6 to TRBJ1-1; D is perhaps TRBD1 (6 bases). From germline, CDR1 is SGHVS and CDR2 FNYEAQ. The CDR3 has 14 residues. Trimming removed 4 bases from V and 1 base from J, with 10 bases in between. The CDR3 loop is CASSSGQENTEAFF. CDR3 coding DNA: TGTGCCAGCAGCTCGGGACAAGAGAACACTGAAGCTTTCTTT.

The sample holds a few counts of this clone. The chain has TRBV5-4 and TRBJ2-5; 9 nucleotides align to TRBD2. CDR3 length: 16 amino acids. Germline CDR1 is SGHNT and CDR2 is YYREEE (reference sequence). With V trimmed by 0 bases and J by 2 bases, 5 bases remained unmatched. The CDR3 region is CASSLGSGGPQETQYF. DNA of the CDR3: TGTGCCAGCAGCTTGGGAAGCGGGGGGCCTCAAGAGACCCAGTACTTC.

The V gene is TRBV7-8, the J gene TRBJ1-3; no reliable D call. Trimming stripped 6 bases from V and 4 bases from J, with 13 bases between. This CDR3 contains 14 residues. In germline, CDR1 is SGHVS, CDR2 FQNEAQ. The DNA for the CDR3 is TGTGCCAGCAGACGACTTGGGTCCGGAAACACCATATATTTT. It yields the protein CASRRLGSGNTIYF.

By share, this clone ranks as medium-sized (0.01 to 0.1%). The chain carries TRBV7-2 and TRBJ1-2, with D possibly TRBD1 on 5 matching bases. Germline V gives CDR1 SGHTA, CDR2 FQGNSA. There are 15 residues in the CDR3. Trimming shortened V by 3 bases and J by 3 bases, and 14 bases separated the two germline ends. In DNA form, the CDR3 reads TGTGCCAGCAGCTTTACCGGGACTTCTTACTATGGCTACACCTTC. Amino acids: CASSFTGTSYYGYTF. The full variable domain, completed using reference TRBV7-2 and TRBJ1-2, is GAGVSQSPSNKVTEKGKDVELRCDPISGHTALYWYRQSLGQGLEFLIYFQGNSAPDKSGLPSDRFSAERTGGSVSTLTIQRTQQEDSAVYLCASSFTGTSYYGYTFGSGTRLTVV.

The chain links TRBV15 to TRBJ2-7, with D perhaps matching TRBD1 or TRBD2 (5 bases each). CDR1 is LNHNV, CDR2 YYDKDF, per germline (reference sequence). V lost 3 bases and J 3 bases, leaving 12 bases between the germline ends. The CDR3 loop spans 14 amino acids. The CDR3 nucleotides are TGTGCCACCAGCAGCCTGACTGGGGGCTACGAGCAGTACTTC. The encoded protein is CATSSLTGGYEQYF.

The gene calls are TRBV19 and TRBJ1-2; 7 bases map to TRBD1. Germline V gene lookup returns CDR1 LNHDA and CDR2 SQIVND (reference sequence). The CDR3 is 14 residues long. After removal of 5 bases from V and 4 bases from J, the junction contained 7 bases not matched to a gene. CDR3 sequence: CASSEGQASYGYTF. The DNA of the CDR3 is TGTGCCAGTAGTGAAGGACAGGCGTCCTATGGCTACACCTTC. The whole variable domain, remainder taken from reference TRBV19 and TRBJ1-2, is DGGITQSPKYLFRKEGQNVTLSCEQNLNHDAMYWYRQDPGQGLRLIYYSQIVNDFQKGDIAEGYSVSREKKESFPLTVTSAQKNPTAFYLCASSEGQASYGYTFGSGTRLTVV.

CDR3 in DNA: TGTGCCAGCAGCGCCATAGGGATCGAGCAGTTCTTC. Its translation is CASSAIGIEQFF. The chain links TRBV7-8 to TRBJ2-1; no clear D. Germline values: CDR1 SGHVS, CDR2 FQNEAQ. The CDR3 contains 12 residues. Trimming took off 5 bases at V and 10 bases at J, with 12 bases between the two ends.

The DNA for the CDR3 is TGCGCCAGCAGCCCCACTGGCAGCTCCTACAATGAGCAGTTCTTC. Translated: CASSPTGSSYNEQFF. The rearrangement joins TRBV4-1 to TRBJ2-1; no definite D call. V was pared by 4 bases and J by 0 bases, with 10 bases between. CDR3 length: 15 residues. Germline assignment: CDR1 MGHRA and CDR2 YSYEKL.

This clone showed up just a few times. V gene TRBV27 combines with J gene TRBJ2-3, with D hard to call. Trimming took 5 bases from V and 0 from J, leaving 9 bases between them. Germline CDR1 MNHEY, CDR2 SMNVEV (reference sequence). The CDR3 consists of 14 residues. CDR3 protein: CASSLGQSTDTQYF. For the CDR3, the DNA is TGTGCCAGCAGTCTCGGGCAGAGCACAGATACGCAGTATTTT.

The chain links TRBV9 to TRBJ1-2; possible D gene TRBD1, 5 bases. CDR3 length: 13 residues. V lost 3 bases, J lost 4 bases, and 10 bases lay in between. Germline CDR1 and CDR2: SGDLS and YYNGEE. CDR3 region: CASSDRGIYGYTF. The CDR3 bases are TGTGCCAGCAGCGACCGGGGGATCTATGGCTACACCTTC.

CDR3 sequence: CASSHPQFF. The CDR3 DNA reads as TGCGCCAGCAGCCACCCACAGTTCTTC. J is TRBJ2-1 and V is TRBV4-1; D is undetermined. This CDR3 has 9 amino acids. With 3 bases removed from V and 13 bases from J, the gap between germline ends came to 4 bases. Germline CDR1 is MGHRA and CDR2 is YSYEKL.

With regard to this clone: This is likely an artifact of a read error, given a far larger clone one base away. The chain links TRBV5-3 to TRBJ2-7; D may be TRBD1 (6 bases). TRBV5-3 is an ORF, and what it does is uncertain. The CDR3 runs to 14 residues. CDR3 sequence: CTRSLAGDIYEQYF. The CDR3 DNA reads as TGTACCAGAAGCTTGGCAGGGGACATCTACGAGCAGTACTTC.

In its sample, this clone was seen once. This rearrangement joins TRBV6-5 to TRBJ1-1; a possible D gene is TRBD1 (5 bases). CDR3 length: 16 amino acids. Germline-derived CDR1 and CDR2 are MNHEY and SVGAGI. Trimming left V 2 bases short and J 1 base short, with 14 bases between. In nucleotides, the CDR3 is TGTGCCAGCAGTTACCGTGGGGGGTTCACGAACACTGAAGCTTTCTTT. Translating it yields CASSYRGGFTNTEAFF.

The chain has TRBV10-2 and TRBJ1-1; D may be TRBD1 (6 bases). The CDR3 consists of 14 residues. Per germline, CDR1 WSHSY and CDR2 SAAADI. Trimming pared 8 bases from V and 3 bases from J, leaving 16 bases between. Here the CDR3 DNA reads TGCGCCAGCCTCAGGGGAAGTTGGTACACTGAAGCTTTCTTT. Protein product: CASLRGSWYTEAFF.

The V gene is TRBV9, the J gene TRBJ2-1, with 14 bases aligning to TRBD2. The trim removed 4 bases at V and 3 bases at J, leaving 15 bases unmatched. CDR3 length: 20 amino acids. Per the germline V gene, CDR1 is SGDLS and CDR2 is YYNGEE. The CDR3 nucleotides read TGTGCCAGCAGCAGAGGGACTAGCGGGGGAGGGGCTAGGGGCTACAATGAGCAGTTCTTC. It yields the protein CASSRGTSGGGARGYNEQFF.

The chain couples TRBV6-5 to TRBJ1-5; D ambiguous. The germline V gene has CDR1 MNHEY and CDR2 SVGAGI. This CDR3 region has 14 residues. The V end lost 2 bases, the J end lost 2 bases, and 7 bases lay between the germline ends. The CDR3 reads CASSYGQRNQPQHF. The CDR3 DNA follows: TGTGCCAGCAGTTACGGGCAGCGCAATCAGCCCCAGCATTTT.

The chain employs TRBV6-1 and TRBJ2-1, with 10 bases matching TRBD1. Germline V gives CDR1 MNHNS, CDR2 SASEGT. Germline trimming cut 7 bases from V and 5 bases from J; bases unmatched to any gene: 8. CDR3 size: 15 residues. The CDR3 loop is CASTLRDRGHNEQFF. CDR3 nucleotides: TGTGCCAGCACTCTCCGGGACAGGGGTCACAATGAGCAGTTCTTC.

The gene calls are TRBV28 and TRBJ2-7; no clear D gene. Germline V lookup: CDR1 MDHEN, CDR2 SYDVKM. V was pared by 6 bases and J by 2 bases, with 11 bases between. CDR3 size: 13 residues. The CDR3 sequence: CASRGSATYEQYF. CDR3 sequence (DNA): TGTGCCAGCAGGGGGTCGGCAACCTACGAGCAGTACTTC.

The chain recombines TRBV4-2 with TRBJ2-7; D not certain. Germline-derived CDR1 and CDR2 are LGHNA and YNFKEQ. V lost 2 bases, J lost 3 bases, and 8 bases lay in between. The length of the CDR3 is 13 residues. The DNA of the CDR3 is TGTGCCAGCAGCCAATTTCCAAACTACGAGCAGTACTTC. This gives the protein CASSQFPNYEQYF.